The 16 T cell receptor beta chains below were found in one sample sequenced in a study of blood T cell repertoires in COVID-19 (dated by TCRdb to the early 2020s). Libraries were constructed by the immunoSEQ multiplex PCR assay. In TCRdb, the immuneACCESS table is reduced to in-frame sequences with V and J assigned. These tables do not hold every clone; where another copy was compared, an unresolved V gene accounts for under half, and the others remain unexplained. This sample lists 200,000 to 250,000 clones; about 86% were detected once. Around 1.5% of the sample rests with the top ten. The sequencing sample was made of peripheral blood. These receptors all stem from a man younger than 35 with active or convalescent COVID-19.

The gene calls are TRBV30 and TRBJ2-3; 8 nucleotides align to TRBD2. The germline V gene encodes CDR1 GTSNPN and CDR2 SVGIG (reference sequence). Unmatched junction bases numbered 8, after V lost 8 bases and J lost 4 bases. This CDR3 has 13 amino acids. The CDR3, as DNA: TGTGCCGGAGGAGCGGGAGAACCAGATACGCAGTATTTT. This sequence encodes CAGGAGEPDTQYF.

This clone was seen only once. The DNA of the CDR3 is TGTGCCAGCAGCTTAGTCTGGACTAGCGGGGGTTACAATGAGCAGTTCTTC. Its translation: CASSLVWTSGGYNEQFF. The chain employs TRBV11-2 and TRBJ2-1; 13 bases map to TRBD2. With V trimmed by 1 base and J by 4 bases, 4 bases remained unmatched. From germline, CDR1 is SGHAT and CDR2 FQNNGV. There are 17 residues in the CDR3.

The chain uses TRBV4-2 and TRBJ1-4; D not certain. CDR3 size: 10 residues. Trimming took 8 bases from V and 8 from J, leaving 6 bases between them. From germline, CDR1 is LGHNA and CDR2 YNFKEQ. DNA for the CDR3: TGTGCCAGCGGTCGGGAAAAACTGTTTTTT. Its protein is CASGREKLFF.

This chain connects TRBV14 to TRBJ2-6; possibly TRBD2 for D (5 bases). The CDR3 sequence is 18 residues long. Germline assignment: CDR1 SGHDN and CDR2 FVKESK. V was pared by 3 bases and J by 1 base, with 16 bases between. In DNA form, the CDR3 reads TGTGCCAGCAGCCAGGACTTCTTCCCTCTATCTGGGGCCAACGTCCTGACTTTC. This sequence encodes CASSQDFFPLSGANVLTF.

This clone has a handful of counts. CDR3 sequence: CASSGGTEYYHGYTF. The CDR3 DNA follows: TGCGCCAGCAGCGGGGGGACAGAATATTACCATGGCTACACCTTC. V gene TRBV5-1 combines with J gene TRBJ1-2, with 7 bases matching TRBD1. The CDR3 extends over 15 amino acids. CDR1 and CDR2 from the germline V gene are SGHRS and YFSETQ. The V gene end was trimmed by 4 bases and the J gene end by 6 bases; junction bases not matched to a gene: 12. Full variable domain (remainder filled in from reference TRBV5-1 and TRBJ1-2): KAGVTQTPRYLIKTRGQQVTLSCSPISGHRSVSWYQQTPGQGLQFLFEYFSETQRNKGNFPGRFSGRQFSNSRSEMNVSTLELGDSALYLCASSGGTEYYHGYTFGSGTRLTVV.

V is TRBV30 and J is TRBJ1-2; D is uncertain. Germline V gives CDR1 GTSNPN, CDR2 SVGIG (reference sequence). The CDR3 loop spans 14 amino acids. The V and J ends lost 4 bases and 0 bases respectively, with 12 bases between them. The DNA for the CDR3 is TGTGCCTGGACCCCCGTGACATCTAACTATGGCTACACCTTC. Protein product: CAWTPVTSNYGYTF.

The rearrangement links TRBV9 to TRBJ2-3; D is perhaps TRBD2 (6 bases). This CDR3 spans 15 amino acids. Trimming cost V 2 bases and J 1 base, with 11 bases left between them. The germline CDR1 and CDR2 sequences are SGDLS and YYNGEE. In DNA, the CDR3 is TGTGCCAGCAGCGTTGTTGCTAGCGGCACAGATACGCAGTATTTT. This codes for CASSVVASGTDTQYF.

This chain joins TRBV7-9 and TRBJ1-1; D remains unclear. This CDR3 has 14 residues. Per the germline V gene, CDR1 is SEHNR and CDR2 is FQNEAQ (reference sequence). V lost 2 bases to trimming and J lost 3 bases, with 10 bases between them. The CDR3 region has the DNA TGTGCCAGCAGCTTAAAGGAGAGTTACACTGAAGCTTTCTTT. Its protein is CASSLKESYTEAFF.

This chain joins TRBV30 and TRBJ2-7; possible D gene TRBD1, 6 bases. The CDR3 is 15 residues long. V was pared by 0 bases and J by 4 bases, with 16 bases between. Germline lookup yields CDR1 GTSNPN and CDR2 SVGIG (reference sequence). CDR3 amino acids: CAWSVLAPRGYEQYF. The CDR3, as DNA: TGTGCCTGGAGTGTACTCGCGCCCAGGGGTTACGAGCAGTACTTC.

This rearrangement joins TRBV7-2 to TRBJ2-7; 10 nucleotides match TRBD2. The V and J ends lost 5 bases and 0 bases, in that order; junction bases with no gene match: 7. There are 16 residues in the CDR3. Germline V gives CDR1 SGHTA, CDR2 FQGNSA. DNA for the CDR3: TGTGCCAGCAGCCGGACTAGCGGAGGGAACTCCTACGAGCAGTACTTC. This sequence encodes CASSRTSGGNSYEQYF.

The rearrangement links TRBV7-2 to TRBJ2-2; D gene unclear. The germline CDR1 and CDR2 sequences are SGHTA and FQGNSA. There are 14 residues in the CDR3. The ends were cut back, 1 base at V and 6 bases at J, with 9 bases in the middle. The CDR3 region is CASSLDWWPGELFF. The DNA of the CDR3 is TGTGCCAGCAGCTTAGATTGGTGGCCCGGGGAGCTGTTTTTT.

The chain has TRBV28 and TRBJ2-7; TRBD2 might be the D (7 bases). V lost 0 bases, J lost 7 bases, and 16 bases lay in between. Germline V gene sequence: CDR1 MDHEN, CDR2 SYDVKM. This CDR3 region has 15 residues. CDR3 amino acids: CASSLWGGGSMEQYF. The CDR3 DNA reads TGTGCCAGCAGTTTATGGGGAGGGGGGAGTATGGAGCAGTACTTC.

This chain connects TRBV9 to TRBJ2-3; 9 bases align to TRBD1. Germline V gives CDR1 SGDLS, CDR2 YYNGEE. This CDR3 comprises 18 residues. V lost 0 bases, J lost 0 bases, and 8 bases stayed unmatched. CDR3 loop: CASSVEAGDRASTDTQYF. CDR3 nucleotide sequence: TGTGCCAGCAGCGTAGAGGCCGGGGACAGGGCTAGCACAGATACGCAGTATTTT.

In DNA form, the CDR3 reads TGTGCCAGCAGTTTTGGGACAGGGGGAGGAAACACCATATATTTT. It codes for CASSFGTGGGNTIYF. The chain employs TRBV27 and TRBJ1-3, with 11 bases lining up with TRBD1. This CDR3 is built from 15 residues. Germline CDR1 reads MNHEY; CDR2 reads SMNVEV (reference sequence). Germline trimming cut 3 bases from V and 4 bases from J; bases unmatched to any gene: 2.

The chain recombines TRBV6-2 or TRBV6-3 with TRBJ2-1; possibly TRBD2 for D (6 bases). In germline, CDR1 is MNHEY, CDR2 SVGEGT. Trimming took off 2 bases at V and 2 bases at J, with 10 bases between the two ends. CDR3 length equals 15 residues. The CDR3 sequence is CASSYMLAPYNEQFF. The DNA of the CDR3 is TGTGCCAGCAGTTACATGCTAGCGCCCTACAATGAGCAGTTCTTC.

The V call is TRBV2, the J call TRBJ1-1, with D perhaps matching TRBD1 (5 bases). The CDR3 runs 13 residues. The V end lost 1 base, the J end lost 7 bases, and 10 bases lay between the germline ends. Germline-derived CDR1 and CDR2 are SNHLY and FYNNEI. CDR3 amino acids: CASSEVSQGEAFF. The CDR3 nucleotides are TGTGCCAGCAGTGAAGTTAGCCAGGGTGAAGCTTTCTTT. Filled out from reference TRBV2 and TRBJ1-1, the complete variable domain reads EPEVTQTPSHQVTQMGQEVILRCVPISNHLYFYWYRQILGQKVEFLVSFYNNEISEKSEIFDDQFSVERPDGSNFTLKIRSTKLEDSAMYFCASSEVSQGEAFFGQGTRLTVV.